This T cell receptor (beta chain) originates from a study of T-cell reconstitution after alpha-beta-depleted transplantation in children. General study results and limits: The study traced high day-60 TCRbeta diversity in some patients to surviving recipient T cells and thymic progenitors. Reportedly, only several hundred clones from non-depleted graft cells drove alpha-beta T-cell counts at about two months.

This clonotype was detected ten times or more. The target antigen is unknown. Preparing the TCRbeta library involved the use of unique molecular identifiers. In TCRdb, the PCR reads were re-called with MiXCR into one record per CDR3 protein. The data show 55,000 to 90,000 distinct CDR3 sequences, roughly 4.4% seen once. The sequencing used PBMCs, mostly from graft donor cells, collected 180 days after TCRalphabeta/CD19-depleted stem cell transplant. The TCR was taken from a boy under three years old who had a stem cell transplant for acute myeloid leukemia, so the T cells may come from the graft donor.

The CDR3 nucleotides read TGTGCCAGCAGCAAAGAGGGAGGAGATACGCAGTATTTT. This codes for CASSKEGGDTQYF. The chain is built from TRBV21-1 and TRBJ2-3; the DNA was not compared with TRBD2, the D call given in the table. TRBV21-1 is tagged as a pseudogene. The CDR3 has 13 residues.